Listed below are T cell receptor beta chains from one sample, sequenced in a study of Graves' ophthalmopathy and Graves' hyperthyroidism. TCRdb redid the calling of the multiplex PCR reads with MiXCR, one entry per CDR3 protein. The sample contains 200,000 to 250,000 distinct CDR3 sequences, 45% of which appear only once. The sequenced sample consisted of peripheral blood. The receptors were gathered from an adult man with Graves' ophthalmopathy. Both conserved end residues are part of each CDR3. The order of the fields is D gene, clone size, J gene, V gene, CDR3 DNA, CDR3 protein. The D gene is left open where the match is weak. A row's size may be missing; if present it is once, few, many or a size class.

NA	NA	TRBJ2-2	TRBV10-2	TGCGCCAGCAGTGAGTCGGGGGACACCGGGGAGCTGTTTTTT	CASSESGDTGELFF
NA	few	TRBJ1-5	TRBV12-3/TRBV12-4	TGTGCCAGCAGTTACGACACCGATCAGCCCCAGCATTTT	CASSYDTDQPQHF
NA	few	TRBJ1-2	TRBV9	TGTGCCAGCAGCGAGAGAGACAGCCTCGCCTTCCTTGGCTACACCTTC	CASSERDSLAFLGYTF
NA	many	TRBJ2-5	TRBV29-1	TGCAGCGTTGACGAAGCGGCACAGGGTTTCCGGGAGACCCAGTACTTC	CSVDEAAQGFRETQYF
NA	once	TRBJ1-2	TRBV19	TGTGCCAGTAGTGGGACGGAGGTTGGTGGCTACACCTTC	CASSGTEVGGYTF
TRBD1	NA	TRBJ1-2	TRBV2	TGTGCCAGCAGGACTGACCCAGGACAGGCAAGTGGCTACACCTTC	CASRTDPGQASGYTF
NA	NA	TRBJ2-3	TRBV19	TGTGCCAGTAGTCAAACAACAGGGTCCGGAGATACGCAGTATTTT	CASSQTTGSGDTQYF
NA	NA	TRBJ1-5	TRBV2	TGTGCCAGCAGTGAAGCGCTTCCAGGGGATCAGCCCCAGCATTTT	CASSEALPGDQPQHF
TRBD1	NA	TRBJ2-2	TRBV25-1	TGTGCCAGCAGTGAAGGGACAGGGGGCCACACCGGGGAGCTGTTTTTT	CASSEGTGGHTGELFF
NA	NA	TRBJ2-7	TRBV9	TGTGCCAGCAGCGCGAGAGGGGGGGGCGAGCAGTACTTC	CASSARGGGEQYF
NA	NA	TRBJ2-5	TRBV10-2	TGCGCCAGCAGTGAGTCAACTCTTCAAGAGACCCAGTACTTC	CASSESTLQETQYF
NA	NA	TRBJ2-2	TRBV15	TGTGCCACCCGCGGGATTAACGCCGGGGAGCTGTTTTTT	CATRGINAGELFF
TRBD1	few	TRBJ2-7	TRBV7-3	TGTGCCAGCAGCACGCTACAGGGGAGCTCCTACGAGCAGTACTTC	CASSTLQGSSYEQYF
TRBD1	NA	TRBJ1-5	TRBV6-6	TGTGCCGGCACCAAACAGGGGGGGCAGGGTAGCAATCAGCCCCAGCATTTT	CAGTKQGGQGSNQPQHF
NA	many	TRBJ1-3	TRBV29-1	TGCAGCGTTGGTGGACCCTCGGAGAACACCATATATTTT	CSVGGPSENTIYF